This TCR beta chain appears in the sequencing data of a study of blood T cell repertoires in COVID-19. In Cohort 3, a recovered donor had either two negative PCRs, clearance, or symptom resolution. Repertoires were generated with immunoSEQ multiplex PCR, while TCRdb's copy carries only in-frame clones and drops some. Of around 300,000 clones in the sample, around 91% were seen once. The ends lost 2 bases at V and 2 bases at J; junction bases unmatched: 6. This CDR3 comprises 16 residues. CDR1 is SGHAT and CDR2 is FQNNGV in the germline V gene. This clonotype was obtained from a woman aged 18-29 years who had recovered from COVID-19. Input material: PBMCs or T cells enriched from blood (not recorded which). J is TRBJ2-7 and V is TRBV11-2; 10 bases map to TRBD2. The DNA of the CDR3 is TGTGCCAGCAGCTTAATGGCTAGCGGGGGACCCTACGAGCAGTACTTC. Translating it yields CASSLMASGGPYEQYF.